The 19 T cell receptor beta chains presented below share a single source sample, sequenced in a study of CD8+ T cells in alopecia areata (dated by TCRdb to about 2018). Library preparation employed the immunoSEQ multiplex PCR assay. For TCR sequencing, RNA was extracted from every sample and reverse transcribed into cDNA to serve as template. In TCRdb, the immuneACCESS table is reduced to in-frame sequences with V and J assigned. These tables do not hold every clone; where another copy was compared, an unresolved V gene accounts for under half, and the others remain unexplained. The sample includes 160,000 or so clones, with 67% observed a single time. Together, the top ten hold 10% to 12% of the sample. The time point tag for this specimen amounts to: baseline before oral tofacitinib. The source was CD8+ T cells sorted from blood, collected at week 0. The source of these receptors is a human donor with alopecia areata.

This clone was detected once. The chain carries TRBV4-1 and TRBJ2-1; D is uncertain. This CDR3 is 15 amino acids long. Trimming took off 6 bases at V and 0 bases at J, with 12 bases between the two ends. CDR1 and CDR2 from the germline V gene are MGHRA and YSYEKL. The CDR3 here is CASSFRAYSYNEQFF. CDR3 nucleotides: TGCGCCAGCAGTTTCAGAGCCTACTCCTACAATGAGCAGTTCTTC.

CDR3 sequence: CASSAGTGVLNEQFF. The CDR3 bases are TGTGCCAGCAGTGCCGGGACAGGGGTCCTCAATGAGCAGTTCTTC. The chain has TRBV2 and TRBJ2-1; 10 nucleotides line up with TRBD1. Germline CDR1 and CDR2: SNHLY and FYNNEI. J was trimmed by 6 bases and V by 4 bases; bases with no gene match: 6. The CDR3 loop spans 15 amino acids. Full variable domain (rest looked up from reference TRBV2 and TRBJ2-1): EPEVTQTPSHQVTQMGQEVILRCVPISNHLYFYWYRQILGQKVEFLVSFYNNEISEKSEIFDDQFSVERPDGSNFTLKIRSTKLEDSAMYFCASSAGTGVLNEQFFGPGTRLTVL.

The CDR3 sequence is CATNGYGRRNSPLHF. The CDR3 DNA reads TGTGCCACTAACGGGTATGGTCGGCGCAATTCACCCCTCCACTTT. This rearrangement joins TRBV6-5 to TRBJ1-6; no definite D call. The V gene's germline CDR1 is MNHEY and CDR2 SVGAGI. V gave up 10 bases and J gave up 7 bases, with 20 bases separating them. The CDR3 totals 15 residues.

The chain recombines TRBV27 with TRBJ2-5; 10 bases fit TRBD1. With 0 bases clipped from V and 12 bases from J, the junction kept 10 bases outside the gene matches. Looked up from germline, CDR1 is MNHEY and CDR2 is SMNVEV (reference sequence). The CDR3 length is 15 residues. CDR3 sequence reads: CASSLSMGQGSLEYF. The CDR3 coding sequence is TGTGCCAGCAGTTTATCCATGGGACAGGGGAGTTTGGAGTACTTC.

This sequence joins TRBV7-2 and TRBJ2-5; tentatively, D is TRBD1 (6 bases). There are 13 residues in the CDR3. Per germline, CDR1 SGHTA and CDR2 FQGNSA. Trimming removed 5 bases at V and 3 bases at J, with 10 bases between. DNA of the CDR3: TGTGCCAGCAGCATTTGGACAGAAGAGACCCAGTACTTC. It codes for CASSIWTEETQYF.

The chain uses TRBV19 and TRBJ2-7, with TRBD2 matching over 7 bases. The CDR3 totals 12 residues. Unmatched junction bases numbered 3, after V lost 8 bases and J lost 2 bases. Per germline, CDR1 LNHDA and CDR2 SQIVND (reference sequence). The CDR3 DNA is TGTGCCAGTGGAGCGGGGCCCTACGAGCAGTACTTC. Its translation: CASGAGPYEQYF.

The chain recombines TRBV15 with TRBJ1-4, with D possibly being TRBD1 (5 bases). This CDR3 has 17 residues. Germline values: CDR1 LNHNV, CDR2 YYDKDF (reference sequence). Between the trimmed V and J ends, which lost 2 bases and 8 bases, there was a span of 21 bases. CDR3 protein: CATSRPKIQGFREKLFF. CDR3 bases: TGTGCCACCAGCAGACCCAAGATCCAGGGCTTTCGGGAAAAACTGTTTTTT.

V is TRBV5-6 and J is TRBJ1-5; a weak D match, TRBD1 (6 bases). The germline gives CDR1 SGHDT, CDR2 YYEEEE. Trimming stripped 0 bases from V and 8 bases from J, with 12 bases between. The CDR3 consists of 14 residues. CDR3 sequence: CASSLGTVAEPQHF. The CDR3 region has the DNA TGTGCCAGCAGCTTGGGGACAGTCGCGGAGCCCCAGCATTTT.

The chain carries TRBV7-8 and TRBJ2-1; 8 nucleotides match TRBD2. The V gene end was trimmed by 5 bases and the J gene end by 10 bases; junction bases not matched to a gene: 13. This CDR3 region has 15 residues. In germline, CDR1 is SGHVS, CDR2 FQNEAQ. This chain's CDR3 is CASSPPGGHLWEQFF. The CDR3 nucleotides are TGTGCCAGCAGCCCCCCGGGGGGGCATCTGTGGGAGCAGTTCTTC.

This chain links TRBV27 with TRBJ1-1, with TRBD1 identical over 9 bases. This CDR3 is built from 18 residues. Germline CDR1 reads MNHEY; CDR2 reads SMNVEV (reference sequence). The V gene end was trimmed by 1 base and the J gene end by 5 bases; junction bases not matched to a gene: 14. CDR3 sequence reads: CASSLWRPGQGGGTEAFF. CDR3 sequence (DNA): TGTGCCAGCAGTTTATGGAGACCGGGACAGGGCGGGGGAACTGAAGCTTTCTTT.

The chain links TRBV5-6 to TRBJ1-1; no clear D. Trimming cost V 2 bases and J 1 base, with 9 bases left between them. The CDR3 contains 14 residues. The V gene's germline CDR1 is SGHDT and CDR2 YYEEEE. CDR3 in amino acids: CASSFGRPNTEAFF. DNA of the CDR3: TGTGCCAGCAGCTTTGGACGGCCGAACACTGAAGCTTTCTTT.

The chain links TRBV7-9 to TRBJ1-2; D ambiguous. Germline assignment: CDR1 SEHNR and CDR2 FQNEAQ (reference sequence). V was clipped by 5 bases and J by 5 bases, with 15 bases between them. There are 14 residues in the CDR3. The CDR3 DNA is TGTGCCAGCAGCCCAAGAACAAACAGATATGGCTACACCTTC. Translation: CASSPRTNRYGYTF.

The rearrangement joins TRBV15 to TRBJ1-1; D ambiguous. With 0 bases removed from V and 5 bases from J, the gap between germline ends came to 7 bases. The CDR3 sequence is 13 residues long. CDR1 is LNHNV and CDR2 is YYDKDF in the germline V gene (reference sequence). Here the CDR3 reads CATSRDSGTEAFF. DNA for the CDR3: TGTGCCACCAGCAGAGATTCGGGGACTGAAGCTTTCTTT.

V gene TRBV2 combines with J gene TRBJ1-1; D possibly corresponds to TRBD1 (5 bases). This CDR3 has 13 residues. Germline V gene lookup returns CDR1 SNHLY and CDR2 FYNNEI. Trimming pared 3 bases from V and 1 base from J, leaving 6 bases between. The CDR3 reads CASSDRANTEAFF. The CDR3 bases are TGTGCCAGCAGTGACAGGGCGAACACTGAAGCTTTCTTT.

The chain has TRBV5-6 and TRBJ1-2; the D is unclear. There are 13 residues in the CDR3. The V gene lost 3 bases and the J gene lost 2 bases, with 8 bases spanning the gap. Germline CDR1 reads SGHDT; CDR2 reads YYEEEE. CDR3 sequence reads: CASSSDANYGYTF. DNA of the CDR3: TGTGCCAGCAGCTCGGACGCAAACTATGGCTACACCTTC.

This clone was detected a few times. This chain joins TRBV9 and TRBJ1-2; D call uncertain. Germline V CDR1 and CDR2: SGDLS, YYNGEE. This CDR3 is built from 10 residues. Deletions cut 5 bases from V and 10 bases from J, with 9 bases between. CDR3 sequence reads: CASRGLTYTF. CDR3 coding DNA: TGTGCCAGCAGGGGCTTGACCTACACCTTC. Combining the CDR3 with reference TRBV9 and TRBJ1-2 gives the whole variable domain DSGVTQTPKHLITATGQRVTLRCSPRSGDLSVYWYQQSLDQGLQFLIQYYNGEERAKGNILERFSAQQFPDLHSELNLSSLELGDSALYFCASRGLTYTFGSGTRLTVV.

CDR3 loop: CASSMVGNIQYF. For the CDR3, the DNA is TGTGCCAGTAGTATGGTCGGGAACATTCAGTACTTC. This rearrangement joins TRBV19 to TRBJ2-4; D is uncertain. Looked up from germline, CDR1 is LNHDA and CDR2 is SQIVND (reference sequence). This CDR3 is 12 amino acids long. V was cut by 3 bases and J by 7 bases, with 7 bases left in between. Looking up the rest from reference TRBV19 and TRBJ2-4 gives the full variable domain: DGGITQSPKYLFRKEGQNVTLSCEQNLNHDAMYWYRQDPGQGLRLIYYSQIVNDFQKGDIAEGYSVSREKKESFPLTVTSAQKNPTAFYLCASSMVGNIQYFGAGTRLSVL.

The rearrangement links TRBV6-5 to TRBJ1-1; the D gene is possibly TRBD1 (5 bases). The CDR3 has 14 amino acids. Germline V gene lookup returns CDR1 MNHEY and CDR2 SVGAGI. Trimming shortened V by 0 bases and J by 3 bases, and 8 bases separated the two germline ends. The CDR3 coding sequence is TGTGCCAGCAGTTACTCTTGGGGGGACACTGAAGCTTTCTTT. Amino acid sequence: CASSYSWGDTEAFF.

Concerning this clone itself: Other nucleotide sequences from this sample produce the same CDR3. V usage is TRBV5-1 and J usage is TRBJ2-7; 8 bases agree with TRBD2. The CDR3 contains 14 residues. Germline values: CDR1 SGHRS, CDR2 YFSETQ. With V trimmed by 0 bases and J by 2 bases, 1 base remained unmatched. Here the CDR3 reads CASSLGAGAYEQYF. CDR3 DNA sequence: TGCGCCAGCAGCTTGGGAGCGGGAGCCTACGAGCAGTACTTC.